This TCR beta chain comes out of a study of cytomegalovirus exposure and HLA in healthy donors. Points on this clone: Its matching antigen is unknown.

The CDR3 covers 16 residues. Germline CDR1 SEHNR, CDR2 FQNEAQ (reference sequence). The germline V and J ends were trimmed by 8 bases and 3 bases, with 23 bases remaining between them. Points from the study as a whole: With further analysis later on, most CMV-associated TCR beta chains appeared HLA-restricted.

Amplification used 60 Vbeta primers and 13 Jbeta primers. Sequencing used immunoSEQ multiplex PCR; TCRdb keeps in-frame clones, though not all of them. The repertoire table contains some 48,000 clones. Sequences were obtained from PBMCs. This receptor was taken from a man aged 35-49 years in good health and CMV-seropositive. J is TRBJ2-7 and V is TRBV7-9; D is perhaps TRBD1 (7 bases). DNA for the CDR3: TGTGCCAGCGGCTCCCCGGGACAGACGGGGGTCTACGAGCAGTACTTC. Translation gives CASGSPGQTGVYEQYF. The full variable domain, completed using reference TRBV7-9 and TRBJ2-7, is DTGVSQNPRHKITKRGQNVTFRCDPISEHNRLYWYRQTLGQGPEFLTYFQNEAQLEKSRLLSDRFSAERPKGSFSTLEIQRTEQGDSAMYLCASGSPGQTGVYEQYFGPGTRLTVT.